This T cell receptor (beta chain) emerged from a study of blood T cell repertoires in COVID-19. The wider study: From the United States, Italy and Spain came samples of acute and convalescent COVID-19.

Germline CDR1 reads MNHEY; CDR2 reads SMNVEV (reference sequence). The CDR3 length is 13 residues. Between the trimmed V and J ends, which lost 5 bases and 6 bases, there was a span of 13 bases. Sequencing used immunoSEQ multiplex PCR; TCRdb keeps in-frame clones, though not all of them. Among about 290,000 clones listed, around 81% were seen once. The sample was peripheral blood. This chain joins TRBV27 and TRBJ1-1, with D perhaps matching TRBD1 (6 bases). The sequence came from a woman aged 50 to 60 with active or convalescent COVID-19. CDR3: CASSPRGYAEAFF. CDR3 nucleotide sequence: TGTGCCAGCAGTCCCAGGGGTTATGCTGAAGCTTTCTTT.